What follows are 11 T cell receptor beta chains derived from one specimen sequenced in a study of siplizumab effects on memory and regulatory T cells. Produced via immunoSEQ multiplex PCR; TCRdb's table is partial and in-frame only. The table lists 70,000 to 100,000 clones, roughly 96% of them singletons. Specimen: naive CD4+ T cells sorted from blood. Receptors were obtained from a human donor in good health.

The genes are TRBV18 and TRBJ2-1, with D unclear. The V and J ends lost 0 bases and 0 bases respectively, with 9 bases between them. CDR1 and CDR2 from the germline V gene are KGHSH and LQKENI. The CDR3 contains 16 residues. CDR3 amino acids: CASSPPGGSSYNEQFF. The CDR3 region has the DNA TGTGCCAGCTCACCACCGGGCGGCAGCTCCTACAATGAGCAGTTCTTC. The full variable domain, rest sourced from reference TRBV18 and TRBJ2-1, is NAGVMQNPRHLVRRRGQEARLRCSPMKGHSHVYWYRQLPEEGLKFMVYLQKENIIDESGMPKERFSAEFPKEGPSILRIQQVVRGDSAAYFCASSPPGGSSYNEQFFGPGTRLTVL.

The chain combines TRBV18 with TRBJ1-3, with D hard to call. The ends were cut back, 1 base at V and 0 bases at J, with 4 bases in the middle. The CDR3 extends over 14 amino acids. From germline, CDR1 is KGHSH and CDR2 LQKENI. The CDR3 DNA reads as TGTGCCAGCTCACCACAGGTCTCTGGAAACACCATATATTTT. Translation gives CASSPQVSGNTIYF.

J is TRBJ1-6 and V is TRBV2, with D perhaps matching TRBD1 (5 bases). The CDR3 sequence is 14 residues long. Trimming pared 7 bases from V and 7 bases from J, leaving 14 bases between. Germline CDR1 is SNHLY and CDR2 is FYNNEI. This CDR3 is CASIPGRENSPLHF. CDR3 bases: TGTGCCAGCATCCCGGGACGGGAAAATTCACCCCTCCACTTT.

This chain joins TRBV5-6 and TRBJ1-2, with D perhaps matching TRBD1 (5 bases). The germline V gene encodes CDR1 SGHDT and CDR2 YYEEEE. V lost 0 bases to trimming and J lost 5 bases, with 14 bases between them. The length of the CDR3 is 15 residues. CDR3 bases: TGTGCCAGCAGCTTGGGGGACCCCTCGGGGTATGGCTACACCTTC. Encoded protein: CASSLGDPSGYGYTF.

The chain couples TRBV7-9 to TRBJ1-3, with 12 nucleotides matching TRBD1. J lost 6 bases, V lost 5 bases, and 5 bases had no gene match. CDR3 length: 15 amino acids. Germline CDR1 reads SEHNR; CDR2 reads FQNEAQ (reference sequence). The chain's CDR3 is CASSPRGQGANTIYF. In nucleotides, the CDR3 is TGTGCCAGCAGCCCCAGGGGACAGGGGGCAAACACCATATATTTT.

This chain connects TRBV27 to TRBJ2-1; TRBD2 is a possible D gene (7 bases). This CDR3 contains 14 residues. With 8 bases removed from V and 9 bases from J, the gap between germline ends came to 20 bases. Germline V gene sequence: CDR1 MNHEY, CDR2 SMNVEV (reference sequence). CDR3 amino acids: CASQSGGLQSEQFF. The CDR3 DNA follows: TGTGCCAGCCAGTCGGGGGGCCTCCAGTCTGAGCAGTTCTTC.

The chain recombines TRBV5-1 with TRBJ1-2; D is possibly TRBD1 (5 bases). Trimming left V 0 bases short and J 6 bases short, with 15 bases between. The length of the CDR3 is 15 residues. The germline CDR1 and CDR2 sequences are SGHRS and YFSETQ. CDR3 residues: CASSLVGGKVDGYTF. Written as DNA, the CDR3 is TGCGCCAGCAGCTTGGTGGGGGGAAAGGTAGATGGCTACACCTTC.

This chain connects TRBV7-2 to TRBJ1-2; D is possibly TRBD1 (5 bases). Germline CDR1 reads SGHTA; CDR2 reads FQGNSA. V was clipped by 4 bases and J by 6 bases, with 18 bases between them. There are 15 residues in the CDR3. For the CDR3, the DNA is TGTGCCAGCAGCTCATACCCTGCCAGGGAACATGGCTACACCTTC. It translates to CASSSYPAREHGYTF.

The chain combines TRBV5-1 with TRBJ2-5; D tentatively fits TRBD1 or TRBD2 (6 bases each). The CDR3 totals 14 residues. The germline V gene encodes CDR1 SGHRS and CDR2 YFSETQ. V lost 4 bases and J lost 5, with 15 bases in between. CDR3 in amino acids: CASSPPGAGETQYF. Written as DNA, the CDR3 is TGCGCCAGCAGCCCGCCGGGGGCCGGGGAGACCCAGTACTTC.

This clone turned up a few times. The V gene is TRBV7-2, the J gene TRBJ1-6; D ambiguous. Trimming cost V 1 base and J 13 bases, with 14 bases left between them. Germline V lookup: CDR1 SGHTA, CDR2 FQGNSA. The CDR3 loop spans 14 amino acids. CDR3 sequence: CASSLGTIGHPLHF. CDR3 nucleotide sequence: TGTGCCAGCAGCTTAGGCACTATAGGGCATCCCCTCCACTTT.

This chain uses TRBV19 with TRBJ2-3, with 7 bases fitting TRBD1. After removal of 1 base from V and 0 bases from J, the junction contained 4 bases not matched to a gene. This CDR3 is built from 16 residues. Looked up from germline, CDR1 is LNHDA and CDR2 is SQIVND (reference sequence). CDR3 sequence: CASSIAGRGSTDTQYF. The CDR3 region has the DNA TGTGCCAGTAGTATAGCGGGCAGGGGGAGCACAGATACGCAGTATTTT.